The TCR beta chain under discussion was sequenced for a study of blood T cell repertoires in COVID-19. The CDR3 sequence is 15 residues long. V was cut by 4 bases and J by 7 bases, with 16 bases left in between. Germline CDR1 SGHTA, CDR2 FQGTGA. Method: immunoSEQ multiplex PCR; TCRdb's copy keeps in-frame clones and lacks some. In the table there are a few hundred thousand clones, approximately 90% of which are singletons. The clonotype was recovered from a young man with active or convalescent COVID-19. Material: peripheral blood. This rearrangement joins TRBV7-3 to TRBJ1-4; a weak D match, TRBD1 (6 bases). The CDR3 region is CASSSRGMLCEKLFF. CDR3 bases: TGTGCCAGCAGCTCAAGGGGGATGCTGTGTGAAAAACTGTTTTTT.